Presented here are 25 T cell receptor beta chains from one specimen sequenced in a study of T cells in Graves' hyperthyroidism and ophthalmopathy. Amplification yielded TCR beta CDR3 regions, with RNA transcripts as the source. In the first-round RT-PCR of the TCR CDR3, the HTBI primer set was used. TCRdb recomputed calls from the multiplex PCR reads with MiXCR, one row per CDR3 protein. The sample has more than 350,000 distinct CDR3 sequences; about 15% are singletons. Input material: blood. These receptors all stem from a woman between 25 and 40 years old with Graves' hyperthyroidism.

On this clonotype: It may be a read error: a sequence one base away is much more abundant. The CDR3 does not close with the conserved phenylalanine or tryptophan, likely indicating a read error. The chain couples TRBV15 to TRBJ2-5; 7 bases align to TRBD2. The J segment lost 1 base and the V segment lost 3 bases, leaving 5 bases of the junction unmatched. There are 15 residues in the CDR3. The germline gives CDR1 LNHNV, CDR2 YYDKDF (reference sequence). CDR3 bases: TGTGCCACCAGCAGCGGACTAGGGCTCCAAGAGACCCAGTACTCC. Encoded protein: CATSSGLGLQETQYS.

This clonotype was observed at least ten times. The V gene is TRBV7-3, the J gene TRBJ2-3, with TRBD1 as a possible D gene (6 bases). Germline V gene sequence: CDR1 SGHTA, CDR2 FQGTGA. V was clipped by 5 bases and J by 3 bases, with 12 bases between them. The CDR3 is made up of 14 amino acids. CDR3 in DNA: TGTGCCAGCAGCCTAGGACAGCCAACAGATACGCAGTATTTT. This gives the protein CASSLGQPTDTQYF.

This clonotype was detected many times. V usage is TRBV3-1 and J usage is TRBJ1-4; D gene ambiguous. Trimming left V 1 base short and J 8 bases short, with 14 bases between. CDR1 is LGHDT, CDR2 YNNKEL, per germline (reference sequence). This CDR3 is built from 15 residues. This CDR3 reads CASSQVGQKEEKLFF. DNA of the CDR3: TGTGCCAGCAGCCAAGTCGGGCAGAAGGAAGAAAAACTGTTTTTT.

The gene calls are TRBV5-5 and TRBJ1-1; 8 bases are shared with TRBD1. The CDR3 runs 17 residues. The germline V gene encodes CDR1 SGHKS and CDR2 YYEKEE (reference sequence). The V and J ends lost 4 bases and 4 bases, in that order; junction bases with no gene match: 15. The CDR3 DNA reads as TGTGCCAGCAGCGGCGGAGGTGGGGGAACAGGGGGCACTGAAGCTTTCTTT. This gives the protein CASSGGGGGTGGTEAFF.

In this sample, this clonotype turned up a few times. The chain uses TRBV30 and TRBJ2-7; D is unclear. The germline gives CDR1 GTSNPN, CDR2 SVGIG (reference sequence). This CDR3 contains 16 residues. CDR3 region: CALSDSGITFSYEQYF. CDR3 DNA sequence: TGTGCACTCAGCGATTCTGGGATAACGTTCTCCTACGAGCAGTACTTC.

At least ten counts were recorded for this clonotype. This sequence joins TRBV2 and TRBJ1-2; no clear D. This CDR3 spans 11 amino acids. Trimming stripped 1 base from V and 8 bases from J, with 5 bases between. CDR1 and CDR2 from the germline V gene are SNHLY and FYNNEI. Here the CDR3 DNA reads TGTGCCAGCAGTGAAGTTAAGGGCTACACCTTC. Its protein product is CASSEVKGYTF. The full variable domain, rest sourced from reference TRBV2 and TRBJ1-2, is EPEVTQTPSHQVTQMGQEVILRCVPISNHLYFYWYRQILGQKVEFLVSFYNNEISEKSEIFDDQFSVERPDGSNFTLKIRSTKLEDSAMYFCASSEVKGYTFGSGTRLTVV.

The V gene is TRBV29-1, the J gene TRBJ2-1; TRBD2 agrees at 15 bases. Germline V gene sequence: CDR1 SQVTM, CDR2 ANQGSEA. This CDR3 is 15 amino acids long. V was pared by 6 bases and J by 6 bases, with 6 bases of the junction left unmatched. The CDR3 reads CSVEKGLAGGNEQFF. CDR3 bases: TGCAGCGTAGAAAAGGGACTAGCGGGAGGCAATGAGCAGTTCTTC.

This clonotype appeared many times. The rearrangement links TRBV12-3 or TRBV12-4 to TRBJ2-7; D may match TRBD1 or TRBD2 (5 bases each). V lost 4 bases and J 7 bases, leaving 17 bases between the germline ends. This CDR3 has 14 amino acids. The CDR3 coding sequence is TGTGCCAGCAGTTCATCGAGGGGAAGGTGGGAGCAGTACTTC. As protein: CASSSSRGRWEQYF.

This clonotype has at least ten counts. V usage is TRBV6-1 and J usage is TRBJ1-4, with 7 nucleotides matching TRBD1. This CDR3 comprises 15 residues. V lost 4 bases to trimming and J lost 3 bases; unmatched junction nucleotides: 5. Germline-derived CDR1 and CDR2 are MNHNS and SASEGT. The CDR3 DNA follows: TGTGCCAGCAGTGCCCGCGGGACAGCTAATGAAAAACTGTTTTTT. The encoded protein is CASSARGTANEKLFF.

This clonotype was counted many times. The CDR3 is CASSPSTLETQYF. The CDR3 DNA sequence: TGTGCCAGCTCACCGTCCACGTTAGAGACCCAGTACTTC. The chain has TRBV18 and TRBJ2-5; D gene unclear. The V gene's germline CDR1 is KGHSH and CDR2 LQKENI. V lost 3 bases to trimming and J lost 4 bases, with 9 bases between them. This CDR3 contains 13 residues.

This clonotype was seen a few times. The DNA for the CDR3 is TGCGCCAGCAGCTTGGCCAGGGACTTCTCCTACGAGCAGTACTTC. Its translation: CASSLARDFSYEQYF. The rearrangement uses TRBV5-1 and TRBJ2-7; a weak D match, TRBD2 (6 bases). CDR1 SGHRS and CDR2 YFSETQ come from the germline V gene. Trimming removed 0 bases from V and 0 bases from J, with 10 bases in between. The CDR3 length is 15 residues.

This clonotype was detected a few times. DNA for the CDR3: TGTGCCAGCAGTCTAGACAGGGGGACCTACGAGCAGTACTTC. Translating it yields CASSLDRGTYEQYF. The J gene is TRBJ2-7, the V gene TRBV12-3 or TRBV12-4; TRBD1 aligns across 9 bases. This CDR3 comprises 14 residues. The trim removed 5 bases at V and 2 bases at J, leaving 4 bases unmatched.

This clonotype was seen a few times. This chain uses TRBV3-1 with TRBJ2-6, with 9 nucleotides matching TRBD2. This CDR3 contains 18 residues. V was clipped by 4 bases and J by 1 base; unmatched bases: 8. Per germline, CDR1 LGHDT and CDR2 YNNKEL (reference sequence). The CDR3 spells CASSPTSGLVSGANVLTF. CDR3 nucleotide sequence: TGTGCCAGCAGCCCAACTAGCGGGCTTGTATCTGGGGCCAACGTCCTGACTTTC.

In this sample, this clonotype turned up a few times. V and J are TRBV6-1 and TRBJ1-5, with 9 bases identical to TRBD1. CDR3 length: 17 residues. The V and J ends lost 6 bases and 2 bases, in that order; junction bases with no gene match: 11. The germline V gene has CDR1 MNHNS and CDR2 SASEGT. The CDR3 loop reads CASSFPQGASGNQPQHF. The CDR3 DNA sequence: TGTGCCAGCAGCTTCCCACAGGGGGCGTCTGGCAATCAGCCCCAGCATTTT.

This clonotype was found many times. The rearrangement joins TRBV20-1 to TRBJ2-6; D not certain. Germline V lookup: CDR1 DFQATT, CDR2 SNEGSKA (reference sequence). The CDR3 covers 12 residues. V was trimmed by 3 bases and J by 3 bases, leaving 3 bases between them. CDR3 protein: CSARFGANVLTF. The CDR3 DNA reads as TGCAGTGCTAGGTTTGGGGCCAACGTCCTGACTTTC.

The table lists this clonotype with many counts. CDR3 in amino acids: CASSPGGHFYEQYF. The DNA for the CDR3 is TGTGCCAGTAGTCCCGGGGGACACTTCTACGAGCAGTACTTC. The V gene is TRBV19, the J gene TRBJ2-7; D might be TRBD1 or TRBD2, each matching 6 bases. CDR3 size: 14 residues. The V gene's germline CDR1 is LNHDA and CDR2 SQIVND (reference sequence). V was cut by 5 bases and J by 3 bases, with 14 bases left in between. Drawing the rest from reference TRBV19 and TRBJ2-7, the complete variable domain is DGGITQSPKYLFRKEGQNVTLSCEQNLNHDAMYWYRQDPGQGLRLIYYSQIVNDFQKGDIAEGYSVSREKKESFPLTVTSAQKNPTAFYLCASSPGGHFYEQYFGPGTRLTVT.

The sample holds a few counts of this clonotype. This chain links TRBV7-2 with TRBJ1-1; TRBD1 might be the D (6 bases). CDR3 size: 13 residues. Germline loops: CDR1 SGHTA, CDR2 FQGNSA. The germline V and J ends were trimmed by 2 bases and 11 bases, with 15 bases remaining between them. In DNA, the CDR3 is TGTGCCAGCAGCTTATTGAGGGGGGACCGGGCTTTCTTT. Protein product: CASSLLRGDRAFF.

This clonotype was seen more than once but under ten times. The rearrangement links TRBV2 to TRBJ2-7, with TRBD1 matching 8 bases. This CDR3 has 16 residues. V was pared by 6 bases and J by 4 bases, with 14 bases of the junction left unmatched. In germline, CDR1 is SNHLY, CDR2 FYNNEI. This CDR3 is CASRLGTGGNTYEQYF. CDR3 sequence (DNA): TGTGCCAGCAGACTAGGGACAGGCGGAAATACGTACGAGCAGTACTTC.

In this sample, this clonotype turned up a few times. This chain links TRBV30 with TRBJ2-7; perhaps D is TRBD1 or TRBD2 (6 bases each). V was shortened by 3 bases and J by 4 bases, with 10 bases between the two germline ends. CDR3 length: 12 residues. Germline V gene lookup returns CDR1 GTSNPN and CDR2 SVGIG (reference sequence). The CDR3 DNA reads TGTGCCTGGAGCGGGGGCAAGTACGAGCAGTACTTC. Translating it yields CAWSGGKYEQYF.

The chain joins TRBV7-9 to TRBJ2-1; 14 bases match TRBD2. The CDR3 extends over 15 amino acids. V gave up 5 bases and J gave up 8 bases; unmatched junction bases: 5. The germline V gene encodes CDR1 SEHNR and CDR2 FQNEAQ (reference sequence). The DNA of the CDR3 is TGTGCCAGCAGCATCGGGACTAGCGGGAGCTATGAGCAGTTCTTC. It is translated as CASSIGTSGSYEQFF.

The rearrangement uses TRBV18 and TRBJ2-1, with TRBD1 matching 7 bases. This CDR3 is built from 15 residues. The J segment lost 6 bases and the V segment lost 1 base, leaving 6 bases of the junction unmatched. The germline CDR1 and CDR2 sequences are KGHSH and LQKENI. The CDR3 coding sequence is TGTGCCAGCTCACCACAGGGGACAGCGTTCAATGAGCAGTTCTTC. Encoded protein: CASSPQGTAFNEQFF. The full variable domain, its missing parts supplied by reference TRBV18 and TRBJ2-1, is NAGVMQNPRHLVRRRGQEARLRCSPMKGHSHVYWYRQLPEEGLKFMVYLQKENIIDESGMPKERFSAEFPKEGPSILRIQQVVRGDSAAYFCASSPQGTAFNEQFFGPGTRLTVL.

This clonotype showed up many times. The chain recombines TRBV11-2 with TRBJ2-7; D is ambiguous. Germline V gene lookup returns CDR1 SGHAT and CDR2 FQNNGV. Trimming took 5 bases from V and 4 from J, leaving 6 bases between them. The CDR3 has 11 residues. CDR3 residues: CASSVSYEQYF. CDR3 DNA sequence: TGTGCCAGCAGCGTCTCTTACGAGCAGTACTTC.

This clonotype was seen a handful of times. This chain joins TRBV5-1 and TRBJ2-2; 7 bases match TRBD2. After removal of 6 bases from V and 4 bases from J, the junction contained 12 bases not matched to a gene. This CDR3 contains 16 residues. Germline CDR1 and CDR2: SGHRS and YFSETQ. The CDR3 region has the DNA TGCGCCAGCACCCCCCATGGGACTACCTCCACCGGGGAGCTGTTTTTT. The encoded protein is CASTPHGTTSTGELFF.

There are many counts of this clonotype. The CDR3 DNA reads TGTGCCAGCAGGTCGGGAGGGCGGCTGTACGAGCAGTACTTC. Its protein product is CASRSGGRLYEQYF. The chain joins TRBV28 to TRBJ2-7; 8 bases map to TRBD2. The CDR3 spans 14 residues. The germline V gene encodes CDR1 MDHEN and CDR2 SYDVKM. After removal of 6 bases from V and 4 bases from J, the junction contained 8 bases not matched to a gene.

At least ten counts were recorded for this clonotype. DNA for the CDR3: TGCAGCGCCGGGACTAGCGGGAGAATTCGATGGTACGAGCAGTACTTC. Translated, it gives CSAGTSGRIRWYEQYF. J is TRBJ2-7 and V is TRBV29-1; 14 bases map to TRBD2. The germline gives CDR1 SQVTM, CDR2 ANQGSEA. V shed 7 bases and J 4 bases; nucleotides not matched to a gene: 12. The CDR3 totals 16 residues.